This TCR beta chain was recorded in a study of OX40 agonist ivuxolimab in advanced cancers. As to this clone: Its antigen is not identified.

The CDR3 is 15 amino acids. V lost 0 bases and J lost 8; bases outside the gene matches: 3. The germline V gene encodes CDR1 MNHEY and CDR2 SVGAGI. Study outcomes and limitations: In the 0.1-3.0 mg/kg groups, partial responders showed among the lowest expansion.

Generated by immunoSEQ multiplex PCR, the TCRdb table keeps only in-frame clones and is missing some. This table has about 69,000 clones, 87% appearing once. The sequence came from an adult with an advanced solid tumor such as melanoma, head and neck, liver or kidney cancer. This rearrangement joins TRBV6-5 to TRBJ1-4; 10 bases are shared with TRBD1. The specimen was CD4+ or CD8+ T cells sorted from blood, collected in a trial of the OX40 agonist ivuxolimab. CDR3 amino acids: CASSYSGTGDEKLFF. The CDR3 nucleotides read TGTGCCAGCAGTTACTCGGGGACAGGGGACGAAAAACTGTTTTTT.